This T cell receptor (beta chain) was observed in a study of CD8 T cells in ankylosing spondylitis (TCRdb year 2017). Describing the broader study: T cell receptor beta repertoires were profiled in healthy donors and ankylosing spondylitis patients so that disease-linked TCR variants could be found. The full study cohort was made up of under 30 ankylosing spondylitis patients and roughly 98 healthy donors. Peripheral blood was sampled, and synovial fluid was additionally collected from ankylosing spondylitis patients.

This clonotype came up many times. Its recognized antigen is unknown. Base-call qualities are not available, and no considerably larger clone is one nucleotide away. This sample was sequenced with an Illumina HiSeq 2500. Quantitative 5'-RACE with molecular barcodes was used to prepare TCR beta libraries. As for the authors' bioinformatics: To identify disease-linked TCR variants, a new computational method was used, one built on a probabilistic model of VDJ rearrangement. TCRdb reworked the public reads: Q25 trimming with fastp, MiXCR clone assembly, productive beta chains retained. Each CDR3 protein appears once, grouped with its most common genes and DNA. These V and J calls derive from TCRdb rather than the authors' analysis. For this sample the table gives about 64,000 distinct CDR3 sequences, of which more than 5.5% were detected only once. The ten largest make up approximately 5% of the sample.

V loses 0 bases, J loses 4 bases, and the germline ends lie 6 bases apart. CDR3 length: 14 amino acids, cysteine to phenylalanine. The CDR3 DNA has 42 bases and is translated from base 1. CDR1 and CDR2 (LGHNA, YSLEER) derive from the germline V gene. Synovial fluid samples were paired with blood samples taken from the same ankylosing spondylitis patients. The study at large found these results: Some motif variants had previously been reported in the synovial fluid and blood of reactive arthritis patients, which suggests shared mechanisms of disease initiation. Blood from ankylosing spondylitis patients appeared to be characterized by a TCR beta motif made up of several highly homologous amino acid variants. The disease-linked clones were reported to be significantly enriched in matched synovial fluid samples from ankylosing spondylitis patients. In peripheral blood, the disease-linked clones were found at relatively low frequencies and had a CD8+ phenotype.

This sequence originates from a male donor with ankylosing spondylitis. Recombination joined TRBV4-3 with TRBJ2-2; a confident D gene designation cannot be given. Sequencing used synovial fluid, either unsorted or a sorted T cell fraction (not recorded which). The CDR3 reads CASSQDVGTGELFF. DNA sequence: TGCGCCAGCAGCCAAGATGTGGGCACCGGGGAGCTGTTTTTT.